This T cell receptor (beta chain) was sequenced during a study of blood T cell repertoires in COVID-19. CDR3 length: 15 residues. Trimming cost V 4 bases and J 4 bases; bases outside gene matches: 9. The V gene's germline CDR1 is MNHEY and CDR2 SVGAGI. In the authors' workflow: For nucleated cells, counts were estimated from reference gene primer amplification. The repertoire was sequenced with immunoSEQ multiplex PCR; TCRdb's copy has only in-frame clones and lacks some. V, J and clone size are taken as reported in that table, and D and trimming were inferred from the DNA itself. The sample carries approximately 240,000 clones, 75% to 90% recorded once.

The sequence derives from a woman in her twenties or thirties with acute COVID-19. The chain has TRBV6-5 and TRBJ2-7, with TRBD1 matching 8 bases. Sequenced material: PBMCs or T cells enriched from blood (not recorded which). CDR3 region: CASSFGAGGAYEQYF. The CDR3 region has the DNA TGTGCCAGCAGTTTTGGGGCAGGGGGCGCGTACGAGCAGTACTTC.